The 6 T cell receptor beta chains below come from one sample, sequenced in a study of CD8 T cells in Susac syndrome. After extraction with the RNeasy kit, roughly 0.45 to 1 ug of the RNA was reverse transcribed using random hexamers. TCRdb analysed the immunoSEQ multiplex PCR reads with MiXCR anew, one entry per CDR3 protein. Of around 46,000 distinct CDR3 sequences in the sample, roughly 92% were seen once. Sequencing was performed on CD8+ T cells from PBMCs. The receptors stem from a human donor in good health.

This clonotype was seen only once. The chain links TRBV5-4 to TRBJ2-6, with 8 bases matching TRBD1. The ends lost 4 bases at V and 4 bases at J; junction bases unmatched: 10. CDR1 is SGHNT and CDR2 is YYREEE in the germline V gene (reference sequence). This CDR3 is 17 amino acids long. This CDR3 is CASSPGTGLLGANVLTF. Here the CDR3 DNA reads TGTGCCAGCAGCCCTGGGACAGGCCTTCTCGGGGCCAACGTCCTGACTTTC.

The chain carries TRBV10-2 and TRBJ1-1, with unresolved D. V was cut by 7 bases and J by 4 bases, with 10 bases left in between. Germline loops: CDR1 WSHSY, CDR2 SAAADI. The CDR3 covers 12 residues. Here the CDR3 DNA reads TGCGCCAGCACAACCTTAACCACTGAAGCTTTCTTT. The encoded protein is CASTTLTTEAFF.

This clonotype showed up just a few times. The chain carries TRBV6-7 and TRBJ2-7, with TRBD1 identical over 7 bases. TRBV6-7 is noted as an ORF with a role that remains uncertain. V was clipped by 6 bases and J by 7 bases; unmatched bases: 9. CDR3 length: 13 residues. Here the CDR3 reads CASRPLTGQEQYF. DNA of the CDR3: TGTGCCAGCAGGCCCTTGACAGGGCAGGAGCAGTACTTC.

The J gene is TRBJ2-2, the V gene TRBV29-1; 9 bases agree with TRBD1. CDR1 is SQVTM, CDR2 ANQGSEA, per germline. V was pared by 4 bases and J by 5 bases, with 8 bases of the junction left unmatched. The CDR3 loop spans 15 amino acids. The CDR3 protein is CSVGGGQGGTGELFF. CDR3 DNA sequence: TGCAGCGTTGGGGGGGGACAGGGAGGAACCGGGGAGCTGTTTTTT.

This chain uses TRBV10-3 with TRBJ2-4; 8 bases align to TRBD2. The CDR3 loop spans 15 amino acids. V lost 6 bases, J lost 4 bases, and 8 bases stayed unmatched. Per the germline V gene, CDR1 is ENHRY and CDR2 is SYGVKD. This CDR3 reads CAISAGGGQKNIQYF. The CDR3 nucleotides read TGTGCCATCAGCGCCGGGGGGGGACAAAAAAACATTCAGTACTTC.

V gene TRBV30 combines with J gene TRBJ2-7; either TRBD1 or TRBD2 may supply D (5 bases each). The CDR3 runs 14 residues. Per the germline V gene, CDR1 is GTSNPN and CDR2 is SVGIG (reference sequence). V was pared by 4 bases and J by 3 bases, with 16 bases between. The CDR3 nucleotides are TGTGCCTGGAATCCCGGGACGGGTGGCTACGAGCAGTACTTC. The encoded protein is CAWNPGTGGYEQYF.